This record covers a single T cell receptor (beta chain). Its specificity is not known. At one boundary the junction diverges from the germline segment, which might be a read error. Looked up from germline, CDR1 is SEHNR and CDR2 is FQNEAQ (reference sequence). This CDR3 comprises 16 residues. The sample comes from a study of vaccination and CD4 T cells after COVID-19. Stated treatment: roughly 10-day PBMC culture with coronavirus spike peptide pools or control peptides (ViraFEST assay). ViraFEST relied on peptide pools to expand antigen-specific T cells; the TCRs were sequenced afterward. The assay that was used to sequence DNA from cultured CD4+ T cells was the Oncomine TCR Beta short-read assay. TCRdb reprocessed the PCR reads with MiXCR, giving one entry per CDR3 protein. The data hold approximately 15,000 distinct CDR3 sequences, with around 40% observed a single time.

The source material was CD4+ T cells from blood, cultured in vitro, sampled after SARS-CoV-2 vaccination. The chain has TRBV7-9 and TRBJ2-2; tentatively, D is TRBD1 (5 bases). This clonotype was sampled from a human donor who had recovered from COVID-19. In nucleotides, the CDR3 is TGTGCCAGCAGCTTAGGGGCAGGGTTGAACACCGAGGAGCTGTTTTTT. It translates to CASSLGAGLNTEELFF.